One sample yielded the 19 T cell receptor beta chains listed below, sequenced in a study of vaccination effects on CD4 cells after COVID-19. Using viral peptide pools, the ViraFEST assay grew out antigen-specific CD4+ T cells prior to sequencing. It was after 10 days of culture that CD4+ T cells were isolated. Participants were vaccinated with two doses of either the BNT162b2 or mRNA-1273 vaccine. The antigens for these receptors are not known. Profiling relied on immunoSEQ multiplex PCR, and the TCRdb table lists in-frame clones only, not all of them. The table has around 60,000 clones, about 80% seen once. This specimen was CD4+ T cells from PBMCs cultured with HCoV-229E spike peptides, taken after COVID-19 vaccination. The receptors originated from a human donor who received a COVID-19 vaccine.

This clone came up a few times. The chain uses TRBV2 and TRBJ1-4, with a weak D call TRBD1 (6 bases). CDR1 is SNHLY, CDR2 FYNNEI, per germline. V was shortened by 4 bases and J by 5 bases, with 11 bases between the two germline ends. The CDR3 is 14 amino acids. This CDR3 reads CASSGGGGNEKLFF. DNA for the CDR3: TGTGCCAGCAGTGGGGGGGGCGGAAATGAAAAACTGTTTTTT.

This clone was counted only a few times. The chain links TRBV5-1 to TRBJ2-2; tentative D call: TRBD2 (5 bases). From germline, CDR1 is SGHRS and CDR2 YFSETQ. V was trimmed by 0 bases and J by 5 bases, leaving 8 bases between them. The CDR3 is 14 residues long. The chain's CDR3 is CASSLEGRTGELFF. Here the CDR3 DNA reads TGCGCCAGCAGCTTGGAAGGGAGAACCGGGGAGCTGTTTTTT.

The chain carries TRBV2 and TRBJ1-2; D uncertain. Germline CDR1 SNHLY, CDR2 FYNNEI. Trimming stripped 4 bases from V and 3 bases from J, with 9 bases between. The length of the CDR3 is 13 residues. The CDR3 nucleotides are TGTGCCAGCAGTGTCGGGCCAGACTATGGCTACACCTTC. Translated, it gives CASSVGPDYGYTF. Full variable domain (outside the CDR3, taken from reference TRBV2 and TRBJ1-2): EPEVTQTPSHQVTQMGQEVILRCVPISNHLYFYWYRQILGQKVEFLVSFYNNEISEKSEIFDDQFSVERPDGSNFTLKIRSTKLEDSAMYFCASSVGPDYGYTFGSGTRLTVV.

The sample holds a few counts of this clone. The chain has TRBV30 and TRBJ1-5; no clear D. The CDR3 has 13 residues. CDR1 and CDR2 (germline): GTSNPN, SVGIG (reference sequence). The V end lost 5 bases, the J end lost 2 bases, and 10 bases lay between the germline ends. In nucleotides, the CDR3 is TGTGCCTGGGGACCGAAAGGCAATCAGCCCCAGCATTTT. Amino acids: CAWGPKGNQPQHF.

CDR3 bases: TGTGCCACCAGTGAAGCCGGGACAGGGACCTATGGCTACACCTTC. It yields the protein CATSEAGTGTYGYTF. The chain carries TRBV24-1 and TRBJ1-2, with 9 bases matching TRBD1. J gave up 4 bases and V 4 bases, and 6 bases lay outside the gene matches. The germline V gene has CDR1 KGHDR and CDR2 SFDVKD. The CDR3 runs 15 residues.

J is TRBJ1-1 and V is TRBV4-1; 7 nucleotides match TRBD1. This CDR3 comprises 13 residues. Losses at the gene ends were 4 bases for V and 1 base for J; bases not matched to a gene: 0. Germline V gene data show CDR1 as MGHRA and CDR2 as YSYEKL. The CDR3 sequence: CASSRQGNTEAFF. As DNA, the CDR3 is TGCGCCAGCAGCCGACAGGGGAACACTGAAGCTTTCTTT.

This clone was recorded only once. The chain couples TRBV7-2 to TRBJ2-3; 8 bases fit TRBD2. Germline trimming cut 1 base from V and 1 base from J; bases unmatched to any gene: 1. Germline CDR1 reads SGHTA; CDR2 reads FQGNSA. CDR3 length equals 15 residues. DNA for the CDR3: TGTGCCAGCAGCTTAGGTAGCGGGGGCACAGATACGCAGTATTTT. It is translated as CASSLGSGGTDTQYF.

The chain links TRBV27 to TRBJ1-4; 7 nucleotides line up with TRBD1. V was pared by 8 bases and J by 7 bases, with 13 bases of the junction left unmatched. The V gene's germline CDR1 is MNHEY and CDR2 SMNVEV (reference sequence). The CDR3 consists of 15 residues. The DNA of the CDR3 is TGTGCCAGCCGGAAGCTAAACAGGGGAGGTGAAAAACTGTTTTTT. Translation: CASRKLNRGGEKLFF.

This chain connects TRBV5-1 to TRBJ1-4; D remains unclear. Deletions cut 5 bases from V and 7 bases from J, with 15 bases between. This CDR3 is built from 14 residues. Germline lookup yields CDR1 SGHRS and CDR2 YFSETQ. Here the CDR3 reads CASSWWTLGEKLFF. In DNA, the CDR3 is TGCGCCAGCAGTTGGTGGACGCTTGGTGAAAAACTGTTTTTT.

DNA for the CDR3: TGTGCCAGCAGCGTCGGGGACAGGAACACTGAAGCTTTCTTT. Protein product: CASSVGDRNTEAFF. The chain carries TRBV7-9 and TRBJ1-1; 7 bases align to TRBD1. In germline, CDR1 is SEHNR, CDR2 FQNEAQ (reference sequence). Trimming cost V 5 bases and J 1 base; bases outside gene matches: 4. The CDR3 runs 14 residues.

The chain links TRBV7-7 to TRBJ2-2, with D uncertain. The ends were cut back, 7 bases at V and 3 bases at J, with 9 bases in the middle. The length of the CDR3 is 13 residues. Germline CDR1 is SSHAT and CDR2 is FNYEAQ (reference sequence). Here the CDR3 reads CASNPTHTGELFF. The CDR3 region has the DNA TGTGCCAGCAACCCGACTCACACCGGGGAGCTGTTTTTT.

In its sample, this clone was seen a few times. The rearrangement joins TRBV4-1 to TRBJ2-3, with D uncertain. Germline assignment: CDR1 MGHRA and CDR2 YSYEKL. Trimming shortened V by 0 bases and J by 3 bases, and 7 bases separated the two germline ends. This CDR3 contains 14 residues. The CDR3 DNA reads TGCGCCAGCAGCCAAGACTTGGATACAGATACGCAGTATTTT. This sequence encodes CASSQDLDTDTQYF.

This clone was picked up a small number of times. The chain combines TRBV7-2 with TRBJ1-1; 7 nucleotides match TRBD1. This CDR3 is 15 amino acids long. Trimming took 1 base from V and 3 from J; bases not matched to a gene: 5. Germline CDR1 reads SGHTA; CDR2 reads FQGNSA. The CDR3 is CASSLVGRGDTEAFF. The CDR3 region has the DNA TGTGCCAGCAGCTTAGTGGGCAGGGGGGACACTGAAGCTTTCTTT. Filled out from reference TRBV7-2 and TRBJ1-1, the complete variable domain reads GAGVSQSPSNKVTEKGKDVELRCDPISGHTALYWYRQSLGQGLEFLIYFQGNSAPDKSGLPSDRFSAERTGGSVSTLTIQRTQQEDSAVYLCASSLVGRGDTEAFFGQGTRLTVV.

Only a few counts were recorded for this clone. This chain uses TRBV5-1 with TRBJ1-6, with TRBD1 matching 7 bases. Germline assignment: CDR1 SGHRS and CDR2 YFSETQ. The ends lost 4 bases at V and 14 bases at J; junction bases unmatched: 12. The CDR3 length is 14 residues. The CDR3 DNA reads as TGCGCCAGCAGCACCGGGACAGCCCCCTCTACCCTCCACTTT. This gives the protein CASSTGTAPSTLHF.

V and J are TRBV28 and TRBJ2-2; D remains ambiguous. The V end was cut by 6 bases, the J end by 5 bases, with 13 bases between. The V gene's germline CDR1 is MDHEN and CDR2 SYDVKM. This CDR3 region has 14 residues. CDR3 residues: CASREVTRTGELFF. CDR3 in DNA: TGTGCCAGCAGAGAGGTCACCAGGACCGGGGAGCTGTTTTTT.

The chain recombines TRBV11-3 with TRBJ2-1, with D possibly being TRBD1 (6 bases). Germline loops: CDR1 SGHNT, CDR2 YENEEA. This CDR3 comprises 15 residues. V lost 5 bases to trimming and J lost 6 bases, with 17 bases between them. CDR3 residues: CASSLGGRQVNEQFF. The CDR3 region has the DNA TGTGCCAGCAGCCTAGGGGGTCGGCAGGTCAATGAGCAGTTCTTC.

The chain is built from TRBV5-1 and TRBJ2-3; D uncertain. V lost 4 bases to trimming and J lost 6 bases, with 15 bases between them. From germline, CDR1 is SGHRS and CDR2 YFSETQ. This CDR3 contains 14 residues. The CDR3 DNA reads TGCGCCAGCAGCCCACCGACCGGAAAGGATACGCAGTATTTT. Protein: CASSPPTGKDTQYF.

The chain links TRBV6-1 to TRBJ1-6; D is undetermined. Trimming left V 2 bases short and J 3 bases short, with 8 bases between. This CDR3 is built from 15 residues. From germline, CDR1 is MNHNS and CDR2 SASEGT. Here the CDR3 DNA reads TGTGCCAGCAGTGAACAGGTCGTCTATAATTCACCCCTCCACTTT. Its translation: CASSEQVVYNSPLHF.

Only one count was recorded for this clone. The chain joins TRBV6-5 to TRBJ2-2, with D possibly being TRBD1 (5 bases). With 6 bases removed from V and 4 bases from J, the gap between germline ends came to 15 bases. The germline CDR1 and CDR2 sequences are MNHEY and SVGAGI. The CDR3 is 15 amino acids. Here the CDR3 reads CASSVQVLVTGELFF. In DNA, the CDR3 is TGTGCCAGCAGCGTACAGGTTCTTGTCACCGGGGAGCTGTTTTTT.